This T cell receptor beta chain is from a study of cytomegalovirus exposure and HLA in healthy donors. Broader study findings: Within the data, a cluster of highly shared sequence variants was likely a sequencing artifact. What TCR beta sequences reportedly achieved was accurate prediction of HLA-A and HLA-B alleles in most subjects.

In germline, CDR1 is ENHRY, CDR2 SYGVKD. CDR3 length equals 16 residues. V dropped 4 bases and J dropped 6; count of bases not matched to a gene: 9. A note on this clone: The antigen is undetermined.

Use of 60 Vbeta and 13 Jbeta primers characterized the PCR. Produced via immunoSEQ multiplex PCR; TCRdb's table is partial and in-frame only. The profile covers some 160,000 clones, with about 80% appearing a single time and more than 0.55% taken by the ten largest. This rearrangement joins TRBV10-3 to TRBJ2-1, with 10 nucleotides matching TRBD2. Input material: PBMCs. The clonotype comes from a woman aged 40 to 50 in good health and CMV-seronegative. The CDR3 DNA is TGTGCCATCAGTGGGGGGGGAGCGGGGGGGCGCAATGAGCAGTTCTTC. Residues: CAISGGGAGGRNEQFF.